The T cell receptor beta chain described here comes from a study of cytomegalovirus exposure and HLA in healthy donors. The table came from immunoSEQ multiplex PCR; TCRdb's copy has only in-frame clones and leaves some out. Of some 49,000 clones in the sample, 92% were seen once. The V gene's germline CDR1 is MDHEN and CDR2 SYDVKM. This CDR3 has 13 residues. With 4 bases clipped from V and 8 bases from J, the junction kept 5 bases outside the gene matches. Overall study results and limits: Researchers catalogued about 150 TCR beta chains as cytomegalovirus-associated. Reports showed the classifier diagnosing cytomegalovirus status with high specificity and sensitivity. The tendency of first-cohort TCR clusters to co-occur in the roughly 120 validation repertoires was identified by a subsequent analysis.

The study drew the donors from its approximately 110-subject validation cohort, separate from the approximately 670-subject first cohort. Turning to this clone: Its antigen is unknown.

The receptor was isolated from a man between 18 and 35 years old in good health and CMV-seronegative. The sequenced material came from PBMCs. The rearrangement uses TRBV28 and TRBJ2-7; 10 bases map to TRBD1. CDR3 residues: CASSSGQGPQQYF. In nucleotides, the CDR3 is TGTGCCAGCAGTTCGGGACAGGGGCCACAGCAGTACTTC.